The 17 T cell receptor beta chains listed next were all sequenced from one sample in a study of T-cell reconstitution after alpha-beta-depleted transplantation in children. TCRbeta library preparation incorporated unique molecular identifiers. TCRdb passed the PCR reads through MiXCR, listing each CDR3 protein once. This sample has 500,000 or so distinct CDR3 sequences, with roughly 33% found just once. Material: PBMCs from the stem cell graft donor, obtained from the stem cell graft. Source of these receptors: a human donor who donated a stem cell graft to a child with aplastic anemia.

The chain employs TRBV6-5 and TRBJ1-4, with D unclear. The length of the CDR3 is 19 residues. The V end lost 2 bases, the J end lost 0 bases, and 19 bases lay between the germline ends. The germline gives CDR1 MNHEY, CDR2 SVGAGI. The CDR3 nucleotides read TGTGCCAGCAGTTACGAAGACGGTCTCGCCCGTGCAACTAATGAAAAACTGTTTTTT. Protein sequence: CASSYEDGLARATNEKLFF.

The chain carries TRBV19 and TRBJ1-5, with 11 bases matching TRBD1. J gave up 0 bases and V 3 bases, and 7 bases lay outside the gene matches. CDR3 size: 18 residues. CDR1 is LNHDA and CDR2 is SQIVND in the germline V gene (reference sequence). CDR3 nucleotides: TGTGCCAGTAGTATCCCGGGACAGGGGGACTATAGCAATCAGCCCCAGCATTTT. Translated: CASSIPGQGDYSNQPQHF. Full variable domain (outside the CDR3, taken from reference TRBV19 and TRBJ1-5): DGGITQSPKYLFRKEGQNVTLSCEQNLNHDAMYWYRQDPGQGLRLIYYSQIVNDFQKGDIAEGYSVSREKKESFPLTVTSAQKNPTAFYLCASSIPGQGDYSNQPQHFGDGTRLSIL.

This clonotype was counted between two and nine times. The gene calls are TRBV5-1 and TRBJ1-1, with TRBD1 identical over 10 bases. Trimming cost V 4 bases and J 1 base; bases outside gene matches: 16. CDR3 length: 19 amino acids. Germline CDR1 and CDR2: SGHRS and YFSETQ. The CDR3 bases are TGCGCCAGCAGCCTTCCAGCTTTGGGACAGGGGAGAGGGAACACTGAAGCTTTCTTT. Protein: CASSLPALGQGRGNTEAFF.

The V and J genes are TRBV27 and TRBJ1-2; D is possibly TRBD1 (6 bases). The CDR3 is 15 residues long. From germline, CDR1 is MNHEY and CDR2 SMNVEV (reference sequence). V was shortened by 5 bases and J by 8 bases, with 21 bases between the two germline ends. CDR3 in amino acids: CASSRSQGLGYGYTF. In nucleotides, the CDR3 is TGTGCCAGCAGTCGATCACAGGGACTGGGGTACGGCTACACCTTC.

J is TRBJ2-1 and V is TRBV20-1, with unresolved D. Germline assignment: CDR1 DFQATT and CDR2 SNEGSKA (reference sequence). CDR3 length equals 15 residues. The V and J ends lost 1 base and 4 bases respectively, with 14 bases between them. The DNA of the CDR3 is TGCAGTGCTAGAGTCTTGCTAGGACGGTACAATGAGCAGTTCTTC. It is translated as CSARVLLGRYNEQFF.

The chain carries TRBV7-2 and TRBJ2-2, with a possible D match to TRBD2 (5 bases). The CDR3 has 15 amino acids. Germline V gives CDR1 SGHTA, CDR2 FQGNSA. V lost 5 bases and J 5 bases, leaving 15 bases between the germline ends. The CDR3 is CASSQYPGTTGELFF. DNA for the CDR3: TGTGCCAGCAGCCAATACCCGGGAACTACCGGGGAGCTGTTTTTT.

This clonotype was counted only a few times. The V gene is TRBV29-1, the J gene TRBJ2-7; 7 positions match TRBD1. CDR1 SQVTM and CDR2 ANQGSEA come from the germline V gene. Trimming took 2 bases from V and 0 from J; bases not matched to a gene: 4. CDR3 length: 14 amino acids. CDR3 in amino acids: CSVESRDSSYEQYF. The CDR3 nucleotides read TGCAGCGTTGAAAGTCGGGACAGCTCCTACGAGCAGTACTTC.

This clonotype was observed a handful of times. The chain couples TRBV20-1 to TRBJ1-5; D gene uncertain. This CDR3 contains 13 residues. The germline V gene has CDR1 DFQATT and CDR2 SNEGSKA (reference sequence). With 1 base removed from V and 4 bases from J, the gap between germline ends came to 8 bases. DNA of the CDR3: TGCAGTGCTAGAGGGGCCAGTAATCAGCCCCAGCATTTT. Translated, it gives CSARGASNQPQHF.

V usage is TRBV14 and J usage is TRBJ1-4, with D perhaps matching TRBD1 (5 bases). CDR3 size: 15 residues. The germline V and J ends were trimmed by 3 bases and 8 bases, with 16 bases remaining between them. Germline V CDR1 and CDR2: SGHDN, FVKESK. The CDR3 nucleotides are TGTGCCAGCAGCCACGGACACGCCGTGGGGGAAAAACTGTTTTTT. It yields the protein CASSHGHAVGEKLFF.

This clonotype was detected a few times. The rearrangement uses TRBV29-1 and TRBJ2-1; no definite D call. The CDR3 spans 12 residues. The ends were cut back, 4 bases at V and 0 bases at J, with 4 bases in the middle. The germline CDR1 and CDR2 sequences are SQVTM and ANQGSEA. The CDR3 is CSVGDSYNEQFF. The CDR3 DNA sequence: TGCAGCGTTGGTGACTCCTACAATGAGCAGTTCTTC.

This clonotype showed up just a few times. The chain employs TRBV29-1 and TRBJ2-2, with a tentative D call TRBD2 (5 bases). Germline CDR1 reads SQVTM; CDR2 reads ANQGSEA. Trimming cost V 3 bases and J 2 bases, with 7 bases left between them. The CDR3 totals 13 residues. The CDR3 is CSVEDFNTGELFF. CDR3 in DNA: TGCAGCGTTGAGGACTTCAACACCGGGGAGCTGTTTTTT.

CDR3 DNA sequence: TGTGCCAGCAGTTATGGGGCCCCGGGGGGGCCTCGGCCCTACAATGAGCAGTTCTTC. This gives the protein CASSYGAPGGPRPYNEQFF. This sequence joins TRBV6-9 and TRBJ2-1; TRBD2 aligns across 8 bases. The CDR3 totals 19 residues. The germline V gene encodes CDR1 MNHGY and CDR2 SVAAGI. V shed 2 bases, J shed 2 bases, and the junction held 14 bases outside the gene matches.

The CDR3 DNA reads as TGCGCCAGCAGCTTGTCCACGGGCTGGACAGATACGCAGTATTTT. Its protein is CASSLSTGWTDTQYF. The chain links TRBV5-1 to TRBJ2-3; D remains ambiguous. The CDR3 loop spans 15 amino acids. V shed 1 base and J shed 3 bases, with 12 bases lying between them. In germline, CDR1 is SGHRS, CDR2 YFSETQ. Based on the CDR3 plus reference TRBV5-1 and TRBJ2-3, the full variable domain is KAGVTQTPRYLIKTRGQQVTLSCSPISGHRSVSWYQQTPGQGLQFLFEYFSETQRNKGNFPGRFSGRQFSNSRSEMNVSTLELGDSALYLCASSLSTGWTDTQYFGPGTRLTVL.

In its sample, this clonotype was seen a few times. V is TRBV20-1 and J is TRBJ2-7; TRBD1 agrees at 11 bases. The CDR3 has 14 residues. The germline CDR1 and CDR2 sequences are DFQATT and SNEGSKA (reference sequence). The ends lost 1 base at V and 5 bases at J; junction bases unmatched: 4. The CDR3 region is CSARGWGQGDEQYF. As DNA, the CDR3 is TGCAGTGCTAGAGGGTGGGGACAGGGGGACGAGCAGTACTTC.

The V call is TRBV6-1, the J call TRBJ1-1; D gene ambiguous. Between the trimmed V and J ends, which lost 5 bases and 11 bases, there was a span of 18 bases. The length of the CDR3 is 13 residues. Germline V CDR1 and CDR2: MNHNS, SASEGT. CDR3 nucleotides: TGTGCCAGCAGTCATTCCCCCGGGAGTGGGGCTTTCTTT. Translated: CASSHSPGSGAFF.

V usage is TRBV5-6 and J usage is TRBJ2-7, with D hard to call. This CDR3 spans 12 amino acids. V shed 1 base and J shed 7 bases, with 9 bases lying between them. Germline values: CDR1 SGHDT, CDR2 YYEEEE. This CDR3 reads CASSLTTREQYF. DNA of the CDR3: TGTGCCAGCAGCTTGACTACACGTGAGCAGTACTTC.

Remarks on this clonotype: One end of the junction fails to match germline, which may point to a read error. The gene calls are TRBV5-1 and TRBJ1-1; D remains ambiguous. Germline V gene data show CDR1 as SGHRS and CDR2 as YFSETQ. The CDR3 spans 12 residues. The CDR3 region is CASSLEGIAAFF. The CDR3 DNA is TGCGCCAGCAGTTTGGAAGGAATTGCAGCTTTCTTT.